The rows below give T cell receptor beta chains drawn from one sample of a study of OX40 agonist ivuxolimab in advanced cancers. Sequencing used immunoSEQ multiplex PCR; TCRdb keeps in-frame clones, though not all of them. Counted here are about 79,000 clones, 70% to 85% occurring once; the ten biggest clones make up 3% to 4.5%. Here the sequenced sample was CD4+ or CD8+ T cells sorted from blood, taken in a trial of the OX40 agonist ivuxolimab. Source of these receptors: an adult with an advanced solid tumor such as melanoma, head and neck, liver or kidney cancer. CDR3s include the opening cysteine and the closing phenylalanine or tryptophan. D genes are given only for firm matches. Not all rows give a size; the values are once, few, many and, for expanded clones, a class.

TRBJ2-7	TRBV7-9	NA	NA	CASSPGRTYEQYF	TGTGCCAGCAGCCCAGGACGGACCTACGAGCAGTACTTC
TRBJ2-7	TRBV14	NA	TRBD2	CASSQDRSSGSIEQYF	TGTGCCAGCAGCCAAGATAGGAGTAGCGGGAGCATCGAGCAGTACTTC
TRBJ2-1	TRBV29-1	once	TRBD1	CSVEGLSGQPYNEQFF	TGCAGCGTCGAGGGGTTGTCGGGACAGCCGTACAATGAGCAGTTCTTC
TRBJ2-2	TRBV5-1	NA	TRBD2	CASSLLAGEDGELFF	TGCGCCAGCAGCTTACTAGCGGGAGAAGACGGGGAGCTGTTTTTT
TRBJ1-2	TRBV7-9	once	TRBD1	CASSPDRETYGYTF	TGTGCCAGCAGCCCTGACAGGGAGACCTATGGCTACACCTTC
TRBJ1-2	TRBV27	few	TRBD1	CASSMGTGRYGYTF	TGTGCCAGCTCAATGGGGACAGGGCGCTATGGCTACACCTTC
TRBJ2-2	TRBV7-7	NA	NA	CASSFDSNTGELFF	TGTGCTAGCAGCTTCGACTCCAACACCGGGGAGCTGTTTTTT
TRBJ1-2	TRBV10-2	NA	NA	CASQSNYGYTF	TGCGCCAGCCAATCTAACTATGGCTACACCTTC
TRBJ2-2	TRBV7-8	NA	NA	CASSLSGELFF	TGTGCCAGCAGTTTATCCGGGGAGCTGTTTTTT
TRBJ2-7	TRBV4-2	NA	TRBD2	CASSFSGTTWIEQYF	TGTGCCAGCAGCTTTTCAGGGACTACATGGATAGAGCAGTACTTC
TRBJ2-3	TRBV19	NA	TRBD2	CASSILAGMEGTDTQYF	TGTGCCAGTAGTATATTAGCGGGAATGGAGGGCACAGATACGCAGTATTTT
TRBJ1-3	TRBV25-1	NA	TRBD1	CASSEYVSDRVGNTIYF	TGTGCCAGCAGTGAATATGTGTCGGACAGGGTTGGAAACACCATATATTTT
TRBJ1-5	TRBV5-5	once	NA	CASSLGYRDILNQPQHF	TGTGCCAGCAGCTTAGGGTACAGGGATATACTGAATCAGCCCCAGCATTTT
TRBJ2-7	TRBV7-9	few	TRBD1	CASSFGQGIHEQYF	TGTGCCAGCAGCTTCGGACAGGGGATCCACGAGCAGTACTTC
TRBJ2-7	TRBV7-8	NA	NA	CASSLARLAGEQYF	TGTGCCAGCAGCTTAGCAAGACTGGCTGGAGAGCAGTACTTC
TRBJ1-4	TRBV6-1	NA	NA	CASSEPSTNEKLFF	TGTGCCAGCAGTGAACCTTCAACTAATGAAAAACTGTTTTTT
TRBJ1-6	TRBV25-1	NA	TRBD1	CASRRTGMDSPLHF	TGTGCCAGCCGACGGACAGGGATGGACTCACCCCTCCACTTT
TRBJ1-1	TRBV7-3	NA	NA	CASSLRRQLNTEAFF	TGTGCCAGCAGCTTACGTAGGCAGCTGAACACTGAAGCTTTCTTT
TRBJ2-1	TRBV7-9	NA	NA	CASSPPSSSYNEQFF	TGTGCCAGCAGCCCGCCTTCGAGCTCCTACAATGAGCAGTTCTTC
TRBJ2-1	TRBV27	NA	NA	CASSFREYNEQFF	TGTGCCAGCAGTTTTAGGGAGTACAATGAGCAGTTCTTC
TRBJ2-3	TRBV15	NA	TRBD2	CATSRSRLAGGADTQYF	TGTGCCACCAGCAGATCCCGACTAGCGGGAGGTGCAGATACGCAGTATTTT
TRBJ2-1	TRBV6-8	NA	NA	CASSYLRASGYNEQFF	TGTGCCAGCAGTTACTTACGGGCAAGCGGGTACAATGAGCAGTTCTTC
TRBJ2-7	TRBV2	once	TRBD1	CASSVDRGRDYEQYF	TGTGCCAGCAGTGTGGACAGGGGGCGCGACTACGAGCAGTACTTC
TRBJ2-7	TRBV28	NA	TRBD1	CASSEGQGYYEQYF	TGTGCCAGCAGCGAAGGACAGGGATACTACGAGCAGTACTTC
TRBJ2-7	TRBV7-9	NA	TRBD2	CASSQGPSGSLPSLHEQYF	TGTGCCAGCAGCCAAGGTCCTAGCGGGAGCCTTCCATCCCTACACGAGCAGTACTTC
TRBJ2-7	TRBV5-8	few	NA	CASSSPGLAIYEQYF	TGTGCCAGCAGCTCCCCGGGGTTGGCGATCTACGAGCAGTACTTC
TRBJ2-3	TRBV19	NA	NA	CATSNPFPTDTQYF	TGTGCCACTTCAAACCCTTTCCCCACAGATACGCAGTATTTT
TRBJ1-2	TRBV25-1	few	NA	CASSGSAGREGYTF	TGTGCCAGCAGTGGGTCGGCGGGGAGAGAGGGCTACACCTTC
TRBJ1-3	TRBV19	NA	NA	CASSGSSGNTIYF	TGTGCCAGTAGTGGCAGCTCTGGAAACACCATATATTTT
TRBJ1-1	TRBV28	NA	TRBD1	CASSLPATGEAFF	TGTGCCAGCAGTTTACCCGCGACAGGGGAAGCTTTCTTT
TRBJ1-4	TRBV27	NA	NA	CASSLQEREKLFF	TGTGCCAGCAGTTTGCAGGAGCGAGAAAAACTGTTTTTT
TRBJ2-2	TRBV14	few	NA	CASSRNWGFAGELFF	TGTGCCAGCAGCCGCAATTGGGGGTTCGCCGGGGAGCTGTTTTTT
TRBJ2-3	TRBV4-2	NA	NA	CASSRSSRRGRTDTQYF	TGTGCCAGCAGCCGTTCGTCCCGGAGGGGGCGGACAGATACGCAGTATTTT
TRBJ2-1	TRBV5-1	NA	TRBD2	CASLKVSGSGEQFF	TGCGCCAGCCTAAAGGTTAGCGGGAGTGGTGAGCAGTTCTTC
TRBJ1-5	TRBV18	NA	NA	CASSPRHDSYSNQPQHF	TGTGCCAGCTCACCTCGACATGACAGTTATAGCAATCAGCCCCAGCATTTT
TRBJ1-2	TRBV5-5	NA	TRBD1	CASSGKPGQQDYTF	TGTGCCAGCAGCGGGAAACCGGGACAGCAGGACTACACCTTC
TRBJ1-1	TRBV5-1	NA	NA	CASSIRGGTEAFF	TGCGCCAGCAGCATCAGGGGTGGCACTGAAGCTTTCTTT
TRBJ1-2	TRBV9	NA	NA	CASSAGPGSGYTF	TGTGCCAGCAGCGCAGGACCGGGGTCTGGCTACACCTTC
TRBJ2-2	TRBV9	NA	TRBD2	CASSVGPSGNGELFF	TGTGCCAGCAGCGTAGGACCTAGCGGTAACGGGGAGCTGTTTTTT
TRBJ2-5	TRBV11-2	NA	NA	CASRGLETQYF	TGTGCCAGCCGCGGGTTAGAGACCCAGTACTTC
TRBJ2-1	TRBV11-2	NA	NA	CASRGVYNEQFF	TGTGCCAGCAGAGGGGTTTACAATGAGCAGTTCTTC
TRBJ1-5	TRBV27	NA	NA	CASSLSGGVDTQHF	TGTGCCAGCAGTTTATCGGGGGGTGTAGATACGCAGCATTTT
TRBJ2-7	TRBV19	NA	NA	CASSRQLTYEQYF	TGTGCCAGTAGTAGGCAGTTGACCTACGAGCAGTACTTC
TRBJ2-7	TRBV5-1	NA	TRBD2	CASSRGLAELGEQYF	TGCGCCAGCAGCCGAGGACTAGCTGAGTTGGGCGAGCAGTACTTC
TRBJ2-7	TRBV28	NA	NA	CASIRSFSYEQYF	TGTGCCAGCATTCGGAGTTTCTCCTACGAGCAGTACTTC
TRBJ2-5	TRBV28	NA	TRBD2	CASSPQRGQETQYF	TGTGCCAGCAGTCCCCAGCGGGGGCAAGAGACCCAGTACTTC
TRBJ2-5	TRBV4-3	NA	NA	CASSQWGGGEETQYF	TGCGCCAGCAGCCAGTGGGGTGGGGGTGAGGAGACCCAGTACTTC